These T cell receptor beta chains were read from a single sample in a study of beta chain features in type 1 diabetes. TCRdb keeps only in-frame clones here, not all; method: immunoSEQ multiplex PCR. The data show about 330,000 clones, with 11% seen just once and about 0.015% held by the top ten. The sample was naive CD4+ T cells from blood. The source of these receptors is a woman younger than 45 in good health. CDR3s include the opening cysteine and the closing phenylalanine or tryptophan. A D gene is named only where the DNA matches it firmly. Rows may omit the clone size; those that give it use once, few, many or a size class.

TGTGCCACCAGCAGAGGAACCGGGACAGCCTACAATGAGCAGTTCTTC,CATSRGTGTAYNEQFF,TRBV15,TRBD1,TRBJ2-1,NA
TGTGCCAGCTCAATAACGGTAGCCAAAAACATTCAGTACTTC,CASSITVAKNIQYF,TRBV18,NA,TRBJ2-4,NA
TGCAGCGTTGAAGCGCGGACGGGAGGGAACACCGGGGAGCTGTTTTTT,CSVEARTGGNTGELFF,TRBV29-1,TRBD2,TRBJ2-2,few
TGTGCCAGCAGTTTGTTCGGCACTGAAGCTTTCTTT,CASSLFGTEAFF,TRBV28,NA,TRBJ1-1,NA
TGTGCCAGCGCGGGGGGGAGCCCCCACAATGAGCAGTTCTTC,CASAGGSPHNEQFF,TRBV4-2,TRBD2,TRBJ2-1,NA
TGTGCCAGCAGCTTAATGGCCGGGACTAGCGGGAGGAATGAGCAGTTCTTC,CASSLMAGTSGRNEQFF,TRBV7-3,TRBD2,TRBJ2-1,few
TGTGCCAGCAGTGAGCTAGCGGGAGTGGGGACCCAGTACTTC,CASSELAGVGTQYF,TRBV2,TRBD2,TRBJ2-5,NA
TGTGCCAGCTCGCTAGACGGCAACACTGAAGCTTTCTTT,CASSLDGNTEAFF,TRBV18,NA,TRBJ1-1,NA
TGTGCCAGCAGTTCCCATGCAGGATATTCCTACGAGCAGTACTTC,CASSSHAGYSYEQYF,TRBV28,NA,TRBJ2-7,few
TGTGCCAGCAGCACCCCGGGACTAGGCCACAATGAGCAGTTCTTC,CASSTPGLGHNEQFF,TRBV11-2,TRBD2,TRBJ2-1,NA
TGTGCCAGCTCTTCAGGACAATGGAACACTGAAGCTTTCTTT,CASSSGQWNTEAFF,TRBV18,NA,TRBJ1-1,NA
TGTGCCAGCTCCGGGGAGCTCTATGGCTACACCTTC,CASSGELYGYTF,TRBV28,NA,TRBJ1-2,few
TGTGCCAGCACCTTAGCTAGCGGGAGGGCCCCTCCCTACGAGCAGTACTTC,CASTLASGRAPPYEQYF,TRBV7-9,TRBD2,TRBJ2-7,few
TGCGCCAGCAGCCAGACAGGGGACAGCTCCTACGAGCAGTACTTC,CASSQTGDSSYEQYF,TRBV4-3,TRBD1,TRBJ2-7,NA
TGTGCTAGTGGTTCATCGGGGAACTATGGCTACACCTTC,CASGSSGNYGYTF,TRBV12-5,NA,TRBJ1-2,NA
TGTGCCAGCAGCTCCGCCGAGGGTAGGGAACAGTGGCCCTACAATGAGCAGTTCTTC,CASSSAEGREQWPYNEQFF,TRBV21-1,NA,TRBJ2-1,few
TGTGCCAGCAGCAAGACAGGGAACAATCAGCCCCAGCATTTT,CASSKTGNNQPQHF,TRBV7-2,TRBD1,TRBJ1-5,few
TGCAGCGTTGGGACTAGCGGGGCTAGCACAGATACGCAGTATTTT,CSVGTSGASTDTQYF,TRBV29-1,TRBD2,TRBJ2-3,NA
TGTGCCAGCTCACCACCGAGAACAGATACGCAGTATTTT,CASSPPRTDTQYF,TRBV18,NA,TRBJ2-3,NA
TGCGCCAGCAGCTTGAACAGGGCCCAAGAGACCCAGTACTTC,CASSLNRAQETQYF,TRBV5-1,NA,TRBJ2-5,few
TGTGCCCGGAGGGGAGCGGGGCGAGAGACCCAGTACTTC,CARRGAGRETQYF,TRBV30,TRBD2,TRBJ2-5,few
TGTGCCAGCAGCCCGGGACTAGCGGGTACCGGGGAGCTGTTTTTT,CASSPGLAGTGELFF,TRBV6-5,TRBD2,TRBJ2-2,few
TGCAGTGCCCAACGGGAGGTCGAACAGTTCTTC,CSAQREVEQFF,TRBV20-1,TRBD2,TRBJ2-1,few
TGTGCCAGCAGCGTTACTAGCGGCAACACCGGGGAGCTGTTTTTT,CASSVTSGNTGELFF,TRBV9,TRBD2,TRBJ2-2,NA
TGTGCCAGCAGCCCCCAGGGCCCTAGCACTGAAGCTTTCTTT,CASSPQGPSTEAFF,TRBV6-6,NA,TRBJ1-1,NA
TGTGCCAGCAGCCTAAATGGGGGCCGCTATGGCTACACCTTC,CASSLNGGRYGYTF,TRBV7-2,NA,TRBJ1-2,few
TGTGCCAGCAGCCGGGATGGGGGGCAGCCCCAGCATTTT,CASSRDGGQPQHF,TRBV7-2,NA,TRBJ1-5,NA
TGTGCCAGCAGCCCGTGGACTAGCGGGAGAGAGACCCAGTACTTC,CASSPWTSGRETQYF,TRBV4-2,TRBD2,TRBJ2-5,few
TGTGCCAGCTCTGACACTAGGAGGTATTTT,CASSDTRRYF,TRBV28,NA,TRBJ2-3,NA
TGTGCCATCAGCGAGGGTGGGACAGGGAACTATGGCTACACCTTC,CAISEGGTGNYGYTF,TRBV10-3,TRBD1,TRBJ1-2,few